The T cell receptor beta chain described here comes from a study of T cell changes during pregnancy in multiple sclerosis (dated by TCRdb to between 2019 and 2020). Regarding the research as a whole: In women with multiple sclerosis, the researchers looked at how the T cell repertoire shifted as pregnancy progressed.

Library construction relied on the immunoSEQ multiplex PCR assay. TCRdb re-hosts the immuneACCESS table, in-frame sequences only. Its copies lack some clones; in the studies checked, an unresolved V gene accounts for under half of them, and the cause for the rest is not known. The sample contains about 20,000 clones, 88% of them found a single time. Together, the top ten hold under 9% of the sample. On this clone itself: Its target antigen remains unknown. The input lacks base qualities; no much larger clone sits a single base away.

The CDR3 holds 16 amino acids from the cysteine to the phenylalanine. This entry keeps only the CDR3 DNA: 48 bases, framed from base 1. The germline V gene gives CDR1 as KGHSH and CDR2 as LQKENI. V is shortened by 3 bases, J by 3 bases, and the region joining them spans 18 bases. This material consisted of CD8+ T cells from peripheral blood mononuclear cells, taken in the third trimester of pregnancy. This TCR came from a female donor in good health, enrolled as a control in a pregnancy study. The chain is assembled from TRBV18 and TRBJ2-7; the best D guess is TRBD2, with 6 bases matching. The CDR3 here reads CASSPEGTISDYEQYF. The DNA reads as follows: TGTGCCAGCTCACCGGAGGGAACCATAAGCGACTACGAGCAGTACTTC.